This T cell receptor (beta chain) was captured by sequencing in a study of blood T cell repertoires in COVID-19. Study as a whole: Acute and convalescent COVID-19 samples came from the United States, Italy and Spain. In each case, the material was cDNA or gDNA derived from T cells, B-cell-depleted T cells, or PBMCs.

As concerns this clone: Compared with germline, one end of the junction differs, possibly owing to a read error.

Original data processing: Cell counts per sample came from amplifying reference gene primers. Sequenced by immunoSEQ multiplex PCR; TCRdb stores in-frame clones only, minus some. V and J calls and clone size are as listed in that table; D and trimming were resolved from the DNA. The sample records around 190,000 clones, roughly 90% being singletons. The specimen sequenced was peripheral blood. This TCR was recovered from a man between 65 and 80 years old with active or convalescent COVID-19.

The CDR3 DNA reads TGTGCCAGCAGTTACGGTCCAGGGGTGAAGACTGAAGCTTTCTTT. Amino acid sequence: CASSYGPGVKTEAFF. The gene calls are TRBV6-6 and TRBJ1-1; tentatively, D is TRBD1 (6 bases). This CDR3 is built from 15 residues. Germline V gives CDR1 MNHNY, CDR2 SVGAGI (reference sequence).